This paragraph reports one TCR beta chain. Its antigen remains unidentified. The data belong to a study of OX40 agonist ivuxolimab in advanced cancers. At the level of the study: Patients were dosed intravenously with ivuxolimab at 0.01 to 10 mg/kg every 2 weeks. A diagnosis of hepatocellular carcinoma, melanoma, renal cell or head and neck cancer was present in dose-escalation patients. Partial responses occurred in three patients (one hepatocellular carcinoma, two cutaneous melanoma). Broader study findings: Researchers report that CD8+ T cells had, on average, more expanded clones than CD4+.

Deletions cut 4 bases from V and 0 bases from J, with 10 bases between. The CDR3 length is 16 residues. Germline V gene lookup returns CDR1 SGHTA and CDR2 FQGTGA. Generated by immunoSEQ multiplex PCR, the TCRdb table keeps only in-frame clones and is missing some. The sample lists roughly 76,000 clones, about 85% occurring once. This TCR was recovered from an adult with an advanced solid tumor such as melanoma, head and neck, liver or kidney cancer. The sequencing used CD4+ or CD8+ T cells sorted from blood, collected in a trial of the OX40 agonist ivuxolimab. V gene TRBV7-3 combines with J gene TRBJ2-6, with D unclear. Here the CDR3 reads CASSYLQSSGANVLTF. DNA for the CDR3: TGTGCCAGCAGCTATCTACAGAGCTCTGGGGCCAACGTCCTGACTTTC.